The next 3 T cell receptor beta chains were all read from a single sample in a study of blood T cell repertoires in COVID-19. Generated by immunoSEQ multiplex PCR, the TCRdb table keeps only in-frame clones and is missing some. The sample contains 44,000 or so clones, approximately 70% of which appear only once. Input material: peripheral blood. These receptors originate from a man older than 75 with acute or convalescent COVID-19.

The chain has TRBV4-3 and TRBJ1-2; 9 bases map to TRBD1. J was trimmed by 7 bases and V by 8 bases; bases with no gene match: 8. CDR3 length: 13 residues. Germline CDR1 is LGHNA and CDR2 is YSLEER. CDR3: CASGQGWRSGYTF. In nucleotides, the CDR3 is TGCGCCAGCGGACAGGGGTGGCGGTCTGGCTACACCTTC.

V and J are TRBV11-3 and TRBJ1-3; 7 bases agree with TRBD1. CDR1 SGHNT and CDR2 YENEEA come from the germline V gene. Trimming took 4 bases from V and 8 from J; bases not matched to a gene: 5. CDR3 size: 13 residues. The CDR3 reads CASSSGQRDTIYF. The CDR3 DNA sequence: TGTGCCAGCAGCTCGGGACAGCGGGACACCATATATTTT.

The V call is TRBV11-2, the J call TRBJ1-4; D remains ambiguous. The germline gives CDR1 SGHAT, CDR2 FQNNGV. The germline V and J ends were trimmed by 0 bases and 8 bases, with 13 bases remaining between them. This CDR3 contains 15 residues. In DNA form, the CDR3 reads TGTGCCAGCAGCTTAGATCTAGACGAGAGCGAAAAACTGTTTTTT. It codes for CASSLDLDESEKLFF.